These 4 T cell receptor beta chains originate from one sample sequenced in a study of blood T cell repertoires in COVID-19. TCRdb's copy holds only in-frame clones and misses some; the assay was immunoSEQ multiplex PCR. This sample has 200,000 to 250,000 clones, with around 84% found just once. What was sequenced was peripheral blood. The receptors here all came from a man aged 45-65 years who had recovered from COVID-19.

This rearrangement joins TRBV4-1 to TRBJ2-7, with D possibly matching TRBD2 (6 bases). The CDR3 covers 17 residues. CDR1 MGHRA and CDR2 YSYEKL come from the germline V gene. V shed 4 bases and J shed 0 bases, with 19 bases lying between them. This CDR3 reads CASSLTSGGTGSYEQYF. DNA for the CDR3: TGCGCCAGCAGCCTCACCTCCGGCGGGACTGGCTCCTACGAGCAGTACTTC.

The gene calls are TRBV10-2 and TRBJ2-3; 7 bases match TRBD2. The CDR3 is made up of 16 amino acids. The germline V gene encodes CDR1 WSHSY and CDR2 SAAADI. The J segment lost 1 base and the V segment lost 0 bases, leaving 4 bases of the junction unmatched. The DNA for the CDR3 is TGCGCCAGCAGTGAGTCGGGGAGGGTTCGCACAGATACGCAGTATTTT. Translation: CASSESGRVRTDTQYF.

This clone has only one observation. This chain connects TRBV12-3 or TRBV12-4 to TRBJ1-1; D call uncertain. This CDR3 contains 12 residues. V gave up 1 base and J gave up 7 bases, with 7 bases separating them. CDR3 in amino acids: CASSLGGGEAFF. In DNA form, the CDR3 reads TGTGCCAGCAGTTTAGGTGGCGGTGAAGCTTTCTTT.

V and J are TRBV20-1 and TRBJ2-5; TRBD2 matches 7 bases. The CDR3 covers 11 residues. J was trimmed by 7 bases and V by 5 bases; bases with no gene match: 4. Germline V gives CDR1 DFQATT, CDR2 SNEGSKA (reference sequence). The CDR3 bases are TGCAGTGCTGGGAAGCGGGGGACCCAGTACTTC. Its translation: CSAGKRGTQYF.